Presented here are 2 T cell receptor beta chains from one specimen sequenced in a study of shared clonotypes between healthy human individuals. Naivety among CD8 cells was defined by CD45RO negativity and positive CCR7 selection, thereby excluding terminally differentiated effector memory CD45RA+ cells. This table comes from immunoSEQ multiplex PCR, and its TCRdb copy is limited to in-frame clones, with some not included. The profile shows 2 million or so clones, about 95% of them singletons. Sequencing used naive CD8+ T cells sorted from blood. These receptors originate from a man in his late teens or twenties in good health.

The CDR3 bases are TGTGCCAGCAGTTTAGCGGTCAACTCCTACAATGAGCAGTTCTTC. Translating it yields CASSLAVNSYNEQFF. The chain combines TRBV27 with TRBJ2-1; D gene uncertain. V shed 2 bases and J shed 0 bases, with 8 bases lying between them. Per the germline V gene, CDR1 is MNHEY and CDR2 is SMNVEV (reference sequence). CDR3 length: 15 residues.

The CDR3 DNA follows: TGTGCCAGCAAAGAAGTAAGCAAACCCGGGGAGCTGTTTTTT. This gives the protein CASKEVSKPGELFF. The V gene is TRBV6-1, the J gene TRBJ2-2; D uncertain. This CDR3 contains 14 residues. CDR1 is MNHNS, CDR2 SASEGT, per germline. V was clipped by 7 bases and J by 6 bases, with 15 bases between them.